These 28 T cell receptor beta chains share one sample of origin, sequenced in a study of identical twins. TCRdb reprocessed the 5' RACE reads via MiXCR and lists one record per CDR3 protein. The sample lists about 220,000 distinct CDR3 sequences; around a tenth were seen once. Source material: memory (CD45RO+) T cells sorted from blood. Receptors originate from a woman under 30 in good health.

V is TRBV5-1 and J is TRBJ2-3; 8 bases are a match to TRBD2. This CDR3 comprises 16 residues. V was pared by 2 bases and J by 4 bases, with 9 bases of the junction left unmatched. Germline CDR1 SGHRS, CDR2 YFSETQ. DNA for the CDR3: TGCGCCAGCAGCTTCCGGGGGAGCGGGAGTGCAGATACGCAGTATTTT. It specifies CASSFRGSGSADTQYF.

The rearrangement joins TRBV20-1 to TRBJ2-5, with D perhaps matching TRBD2 (6 bases). Trimming pared 0 bases from V and 0 bases from J, leaving 8 bases between. The CDR3 runs 14 residues. Germline values: CDR1 DFQATT, CDR2 SNEGSKA (reference sequence). CDR3 nucleotide sequence: TGCAGTGCTAGAGATGGCGGGAACCAAGAGACCCAGTACTTC. Protein: CSARDGGNQETQYF.

This chain connects TRBV12-3 or TRBV12-4 to TRBJ2-3; D gene unclear. Between the trimmed V and J ends, which lost 8 bases and 6 bases, there was a span of 21 bases. This CDR3 has 15 amino acids. The CDR3 DNA follows: TGTGCCAGCCACTGGGGTAGAGGTGGGCGGGATACGCAGTATTTT. Protein: CASHWGRGGRDTQYF.

The chain is built from TRBV10-3 and TRBJ2-2; TRBD2 matches at 10 bases. The J segment lost 7 bases and the V segment lost 4 bases, leaving 9 bases of the junction unmatched. CDR1 is ENHRY, CDR2 SYGVKD, per germline. The CDR3 loop spans 16 amino acids. This CDR3 reads CAISVQRGGRSGELFF. DNA of the CDR3: TGTGCCATCAGTGTACAGCGGGGGGGCCGGAGCGGGGAGCTGTTTTTT.

There are a few counts of this clonotype. This rearrangement joins TRBV25-1 to TRBJ2-2; the D call may be TRBD1 or TRBD2 (5 bases each). Trimming removed 0 bases from V and 4 bases from J, with 15 bases in between. Germline loops: CDR1 MGHDK, CDR2 SYGVNS. The length of the CDR3 is 17 residues. Written as DNA, the CDR3 is TGTGCCAGCAGTGAATACCTCTTACCGAGGGGCACCGGGGAGCTGTTTTTT. This gives the protein CASSEYLLPRGTGELFF.

The chain employs TRBV7-2 and TRBJ2-7, with D maybe TRBD2 (6 bases). Germline lookup yields CDR1 SGHTA and CDR2 FQGNSA. V was trimmed by 3 bases and J by 3 bases, leaving 12 bases between them. The CDR3 is made up of 14 amino acids. The CDR3, as DNA: TGTGCCAGCAGCTTCGGGACTGTGAACTACGAGCAGTACTTC. It encodes CASSFGTVNYEQYF.

The chain carries TRBV12-3 or TRBV12-4 and TRBJ2-2; 8 nucleotides agree with TRBD2. The CDR3 extends over 16 amino acids. Trimming cost V 10 bases and J 7 bases; bases outside gene matches: 17. CDR3 residues: CATKNQAGASFGELFF. The CDR3 DNA is TGTGCCACAAAGAACCAAGCGGGAGCGAGTTTCGGGGAGCTGTTTTTT.

The chain employs TRBV7-2 and TRBJ2-2; D is tentatively TRBD1 or TRBD2 (6 bases each). The germline gives CDR1 SGHTA, CDR2 FQGNSA. V was clipped by 3 bases and J by 0 bases, with 11 bases between them. The CDR3 spans 16 residues. For the CDR3, the DNA is TGTGCCAGCAGCTTTTGGGGGGCTCCGAACACCGGGGAGCTGTTTTTT. Its protein is CASSFWGAPNTGELFF.

The chain has TRBV7-3 and TRBJ2-3, with D unclear. V was shortened by 5 bases and J by 4 bases, with 13 bases between the two germline ends. The CDR3 contains 14 residues. Germline CDR1 is SGHTA and CDR2 is FQGTGA. The CDR3 protein is CASSRASTADTQYF. Here the CDR3 DNA reads TGTGCCAGCAGCAGAGCTAGTACCGCAGATACGCAGTATTTT.

The rearrangement uses TRBV18 and TRBJ2-2; possible D gene TRBD1, 6 bases. Trimming took 6 bases from V and 2 from J, leaving 13 bases between them. From germline, CDR1 is KGHSH and CDR2 LQKENI. The length of the CDR3 is 15 residues. The CDR3 protein is CASSPQGSNTGELFF. For the CDR3, the DNA is TGTGCCAGCTCGCCCCAGGGGAGCAACACCGGGGAGCTGTTTTTT.

This clonotype was seen many times. V gene TRBV14 combines with J gene TRBJ2-1, with D perhaps matching TRBD2 (6 bases). V dropped 4 bases and J dropped 5 bases, with 18 bases sitting between them. The CDR3 extends over 16 amino acids. The germline CDR1 and CDR2 sequences are SGHDN and FVKESK. CDR3 region: CASSPFGLAQNNEQFF. CDR3 sequence (DNA): TGTGCCAGCAGCCCGTTCGGCCTAGCGCAGAACAATGAGCAGTTCTTC.

The chain joins TRBV30 to TRBJ1-1; D gene ambiguous. V gave up 2 bases and J gave up 1 base, with 8 bases separating them. Germline V gene lookup returns CDR1 GTSNPN and CDR2 SVGIG (reference sequence). The length of the CDR3 is 13 residues. CDR3 amino acids: CAWSLERNTEAFF. The CDR3 bases are TGTGCCTGGAGTTTGGAGAGGAACACTGAAGCTTTCTTT.

This clonotype was counted only a few times. The chain recombines TRBV20-1 with TRBJ2-3; D perhaps matches TRBD1 (5 bases). The CDR3 runs 14 residues. With 1 base removed from V and 4 bases from J, the gap between germline ends came to 12 bases. Germline loops: CDR1 DFQATT, CDR2 SNEGSKA (reference sequence). DNA for the CDR3: TGCAGTGCTAGAGTACCTCAGGGCCCAGATACGCAGTATTTT. This gives the protein CSARVPQGPDTQYF.

V gene TRBV30 combines with J gene TRBJ2-3; 15 bases are shared with TRBD2. After removal of 5 bases from V and 4 bases from J, the junction contained 1 base not matched to a gene. CDR3 size: 14 residues. The germline CDR1 and CDR2 sequences are GTSNPN and SVGIG (reference sequence). Here the CDR3 DNA reads TGTGCCTGGGGACTAGCGGGAGGGCCAGATACGCAGTATTTT. Protein product: CAWGLAGGPDTQYF. Full variable domain (missing parts from reference TRBV30 and TRBJ2-3): SQTIHQWPATLVQPVGSPLSLECTVEGTSNPNLYWYRQAAGRGLQLLFYSVGIGQISSEVPQNLSASRPQDRQFILSSKKLLLSDSGFYLCAWGLAGGPDTQYFGPGTRLTVL.

This clonotype was seen only once. This rearrangement joins TRBV25-1 to TRBJ2-7, with D perhaps matching TRBD2 (5 bases). CDR1 MGHDK and CDR2 SYGVNS come from the germline V gene. Deletions cut 2 bases from V and 2 bases from J, with 13 bases between. The CDR3 spans 15 residues. The CDR3 coding sequence is TGTGCCAGCAGTGAAGCGGGTGCCAAAACCTACGAGCAGTACTTC. Its translation is CASSEAGAKTYEQYF.

This clonotype was counted many times. CDR3: CASSKTGVAGVYNEQFF. In DNA form, the CDR3 reads TGCGCCAGCAGCAAAACGGGAGTAGCGGGAGTTTACAATGAGCAGTTCTTC. The chain uses TRBV5-1 and TRBJ2-1, with TRBD2 identical over 9 bases. Germline CDR1 is SGHRS and CDR2 is YFSETQ. The CDR3 is 17 amino acids. Germline trimming cut 4 bases from V and 4 bases from J; bases unmatched to any gene: 12.

The table lists this clonotype with many counts. This chain links TRBV7-3 with TRBJ2-2; D gene ambiguous. The CDR3 runs 13 residues. Germline lookup yields CDR1 SGHTA and CDR2 FQGTGA. V lost 0 bases, J lost 5 bases, and 4 bases lay in between. The CDR3 protein is CASSLTGTGELFF. The DNA for the CDR3 is TGTGCCAGCAGCTTAACGGGGACCGGGGAGCTGTTTTTT.

Only a few counts were recorded for this clonotype. This chain links TRBV12-3 or TRBV12-4 with TRBJ2-2; D is perhaps TRBD2 (5 bases). The CDR3 extends over 15 amino acids. The V end lost 5 bases, the J end lost 4 bases, and 14 bases lay between the germline ends. CDR3 DNA: TGTGCCAGCAGTCAGTGGGCCGGGGTCACCGGGGAGCTGTTTTTT. Translating gives CASSQWAGVTGELFF.

This chain connects TRBV20-1 to TRBJ2-1, with TRBD2 matching over 7 bases. Losses at the gene ends were 5 bases for V and 2 bases for J; bases not matched to a gene: 9. The germline gives CDR1 DFQATT, CDR2 SNEGSKA (reference sequence). The CDR3 runs to 15 residues. The DNA of the CDR3 is TGCAGTGCTTCCGGACTAGGGTCGGCCTACAATGAGCAGTTCTTC. It encodes CSASGLGSAYNEQFF.

This clonotype has a count of ten or more. One end of the junction varies from germline; a read error may be responsible. The J gene is TRBJ2-5, the V gene TRBV7-7, with unresolved D. CDR1 is SSHAT and CDR2 is FNYEAQ in the germline V gene (reference sequence). The CDR3 spans 13 residues. CDR3 residues: CASSLDQWATQYF. CDR3 DNA: TGTGCTAGCAGCTTAGACCAATGGGCGACCCAGTACTTC.

This clonotype came up a few times. This chain connects TRBV7-9 to TRBJ2-5; 8 bases are shared with TRBD2. J was trimmed by 0 bases and V by 5 bases; bases with no gene match: 8. The CDR3 length is 16 residues. The germline V gene encodes CDR1 SEHNR and CDR2 FQNEAQ (reference sequence). The CDR3 sequence is CASSPGLDRYQETQYF. Here the CDR3 DNA reads TGTGCCAGCAGCCCGGGACTAGATAGGTACCAAGAGACCCAGTACTTC.

J is TRBJ1-3 and V is TRBV10-3; unclear D gene. Looked up from germline, CDR1 is ENHRY and CDR2 is SYGVKD. The CDR3 runs 17 residues. V was pared by 4 bases and J by 0 bases, with 16 bases between. As DNA, the CDR3 is TGTGCCATCAGTGCTGTGATATCCCCGGCCTCTGGAAACACCATATATTTT. The encoded protein is CAISAVISPASGNTIYF.

This clonotype turned up a few times. This chain connects TRBV6-1 to TRBJ1-5; D might be TRBD1 (6 bases). V dropped 10 bases and J dropped 0 bases, with 16 bases sitting between them. CDR3 length: 15 amino acids. Per the germline V gene, CDR1 is MNHNS and CDR2 is SASEGT. The CDR3 DNA reads as TGTGCCACCAGGGCGGGACACTATAGCAATCAGCCCCAGCATTTT. This gives the protein CATRAGHYSNQPQHF.

This clonotype was counted at least ten times. The rearrangement uses TRBV9 and TRBJ2-1, with a weak D call TRBD1 (6 bases). Trimming took off 4 bases at V and 8 bases at J, with 19 bases between the two ends. Germline values: CDR1 SGDLS, CDR2 YYNGEE. The CDR3 spans 15 residues. The CDR3 nucleotides read TGTGCCAGCAGCAGGGGAGACAGGATGATGGATGAGCAGTTCTTC. This translates into CASSRGDRMMDEQFF.

This clonotype occurred many times. V gene TRBV20-1 combines with J gene TRBJ2-1, with D tentatively TRBD1 (6 bases). Trimming shortened V by 5 bases and J by 6 bases, and 32 bases separated the two germline ends. The CDR3 is 19 residues long. Per the germline V gene, CDR1 is DFQATT and CDR2 is SNEGSKA (reference sequence). The CDR3 here is CSAPAGAEGIRGTVNEQFF. The CDR3 region has the DNA TGCAGTGCTCCGGCAGGGGCTGAAGGTATTAGAGGTACAGTCAATGAGCAGTTCTTC.

The chain recombines TRBV28 with TRBJ1-2; D unresolved. Trimming pared 8 bases from V and 4 bases from J, leaving 14 bases between. The CDR3 runs 13 residues. The germline gives CDR1 MDHEN, CDR2 SYDVKM. Here the CDR3 reads CASLHSRGYGYTF. The DNA of the CDR3 is TGTGCCAGCTTACATAGCCGTGGCTATGGCTACACCTTC.

A few counts support this clonotype. The V and J genes are TRBV27 and TRBJ1-1; TRBD1 might be the D (5 bases). The V and J ends lost 8 bases and 1 base respectively, with 14 bases between them. Germline CDR1 is MNHEY and CDR2 is SMNVEV (reference sequence). The CDR3 runs 14 residues. The CDR3, as DNA: TGTGCCAGCGCCCGCACAGGCCCGAACACTGAAGCTTTCTTT. Its protein product is CASARTGPNTEAFF.

Ten or more counts support this clonotype. The chain joins TRBV28 to TRBJ2-5, with 10 nucleotides matching TRBD2. The germline V gene encodes CDR1 MDHEN and CDR2 SYDVKM. Trimming removed 8 bases from V and 5 bases from J; junction bases left unmatched: 11. The CDR3 length is 15 residues. The CDR3 DNA follows: TGTGCCAGCGTTACCCTAGCGGGAGTGGGGGAGACCCAGTACTTC. This encodes CASVTLAGVGETQYF.